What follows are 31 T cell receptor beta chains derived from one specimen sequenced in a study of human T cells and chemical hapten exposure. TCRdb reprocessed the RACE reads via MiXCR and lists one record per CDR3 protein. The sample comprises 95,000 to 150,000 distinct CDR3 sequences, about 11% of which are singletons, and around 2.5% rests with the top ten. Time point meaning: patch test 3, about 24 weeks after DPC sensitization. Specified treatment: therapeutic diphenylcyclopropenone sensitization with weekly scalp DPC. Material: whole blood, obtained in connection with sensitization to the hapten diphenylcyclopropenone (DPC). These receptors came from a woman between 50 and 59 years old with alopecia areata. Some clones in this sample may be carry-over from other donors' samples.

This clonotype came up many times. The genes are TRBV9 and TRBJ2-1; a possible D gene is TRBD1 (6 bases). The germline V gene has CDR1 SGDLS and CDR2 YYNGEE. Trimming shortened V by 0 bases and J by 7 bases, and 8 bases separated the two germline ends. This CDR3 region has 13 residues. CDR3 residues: CASSVEGGNEQFF. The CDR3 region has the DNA TGTGCCAGCAGCGTAGAAGGGGGAAATGAGCAGTTCTTC. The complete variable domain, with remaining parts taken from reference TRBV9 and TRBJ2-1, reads DSGVTQTPKHLITATGQRVTLRCSPRSGDLSVYWYQQSLDQGLQFLIQYYNGEERAKGNILERFSAQQFPDLHSELNLSSLELGDSALYFCASSVEGGNEQFFGPGTRLTVL.

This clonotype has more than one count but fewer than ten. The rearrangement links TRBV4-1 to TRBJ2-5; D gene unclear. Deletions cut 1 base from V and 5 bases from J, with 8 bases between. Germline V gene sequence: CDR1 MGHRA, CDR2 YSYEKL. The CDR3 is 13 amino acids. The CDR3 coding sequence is TGCGCCAGCAGCCAAGTTTTCCCGGAGACCCAGTACTTC. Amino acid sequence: CASSQVFPETQYF.

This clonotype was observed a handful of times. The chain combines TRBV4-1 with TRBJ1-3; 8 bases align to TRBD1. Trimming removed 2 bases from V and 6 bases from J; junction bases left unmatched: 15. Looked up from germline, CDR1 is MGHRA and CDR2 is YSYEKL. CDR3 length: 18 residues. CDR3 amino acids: CASSQTSPETGAQNTIYF. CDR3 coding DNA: TGCGCCAGCAGCCAAACCTCTCCGGAGACAGGGGCCCAAAACACCATATATTTT.

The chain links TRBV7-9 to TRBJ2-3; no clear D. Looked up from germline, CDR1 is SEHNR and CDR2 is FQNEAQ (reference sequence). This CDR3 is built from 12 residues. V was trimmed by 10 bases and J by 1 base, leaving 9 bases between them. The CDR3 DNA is TGTGCCATAGGTGGGGGCACAGATACGCAGTATTTT. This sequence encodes CAIGGGTDTQYF.

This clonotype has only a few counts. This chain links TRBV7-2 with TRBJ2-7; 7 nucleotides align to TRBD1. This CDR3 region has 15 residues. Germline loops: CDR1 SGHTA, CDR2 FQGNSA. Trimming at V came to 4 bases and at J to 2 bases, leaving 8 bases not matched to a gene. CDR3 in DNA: TGTGCCAGCAGCTCTAAAAACAGGGGCACCTACGAGCAGTACTTC. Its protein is CASSSKNRGTYEQYF.

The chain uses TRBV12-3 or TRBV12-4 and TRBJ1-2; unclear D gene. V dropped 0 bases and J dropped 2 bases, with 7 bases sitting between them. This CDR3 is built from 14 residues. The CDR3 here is CASSLARRNYGYTF. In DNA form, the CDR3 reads TGTGCCAGCAGTTTAGCCCGACGGAACTATGGCTACACCTTC.

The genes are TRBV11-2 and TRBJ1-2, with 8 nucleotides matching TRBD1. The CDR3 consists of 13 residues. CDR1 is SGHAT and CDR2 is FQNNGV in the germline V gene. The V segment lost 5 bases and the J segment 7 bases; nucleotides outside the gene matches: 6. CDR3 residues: CASSASTGGGYTF. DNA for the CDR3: TGTGCCAGCAGCGCTAGCACAGGGGGTGGCTACACCTTC.

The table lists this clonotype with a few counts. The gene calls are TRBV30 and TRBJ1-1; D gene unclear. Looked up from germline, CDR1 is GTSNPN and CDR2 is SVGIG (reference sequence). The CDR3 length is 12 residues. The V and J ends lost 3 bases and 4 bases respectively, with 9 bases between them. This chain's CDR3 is CAWSEGSTEAFF. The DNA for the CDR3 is TGTGCCTGGAGCGAGGGATCCACTGAAGCTTTCTTT.

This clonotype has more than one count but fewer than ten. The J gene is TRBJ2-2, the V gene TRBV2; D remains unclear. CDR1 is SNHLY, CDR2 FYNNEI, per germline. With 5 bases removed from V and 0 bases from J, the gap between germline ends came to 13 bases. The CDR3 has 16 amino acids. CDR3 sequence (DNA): TGTGCCAGCAGTACAGTAAAGCCCGCGAACACCGGGGAGCTGTTTTTT. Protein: CASSTVKPANTGELFF.

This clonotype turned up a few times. CDR3 sequence: CASSLEGTTFGDTQYF. CDR3 nucleotide sequence: TGTGCCAGCAGCTTAGAAGGGACTACATTCGGAGATACGCAGTATTTT. The V call is TRBV11-1, the J call TRBJ2-3; 7 nucleotides align to TRBD2. Germline V CDR1 and CDR2: SGHAT, FQDESV (reference sequence). The CDR3 contains 16 residues. Trimming cost V 1 base and J 5 bases; bases outside gene matches: 9.

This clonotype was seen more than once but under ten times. CDR3 DNA sequence: TGCGCCAGCAGCAAGAGACAGGAGAACACTGAAGCTTTCTTT. Translating it yields CASSKRQENTEAFF. The chain employs TRBV4-1 and TRBJ1-1, with a tentative D call TRBD1 (6 bases). Germline CDR1 is MGHRA and CDR2 is YSYEKL. This CDR3 is 14 amino acids long. The germline V and J ends were trimmed by 5 bases and 1 base, with 11 bases remaining between them.

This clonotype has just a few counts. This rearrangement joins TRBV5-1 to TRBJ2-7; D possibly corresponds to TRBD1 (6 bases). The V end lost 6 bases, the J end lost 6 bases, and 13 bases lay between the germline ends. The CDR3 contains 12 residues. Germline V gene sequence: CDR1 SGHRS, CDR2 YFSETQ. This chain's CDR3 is CASNRVPGEQYF. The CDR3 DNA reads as TGCGCCAGCAACAGGGTCCCCGGCGAGCAGTACTTC.

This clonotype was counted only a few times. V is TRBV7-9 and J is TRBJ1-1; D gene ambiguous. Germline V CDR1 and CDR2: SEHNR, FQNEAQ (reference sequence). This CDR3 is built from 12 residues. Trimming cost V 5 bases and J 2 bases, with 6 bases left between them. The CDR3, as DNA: TGTGCCAGCAGCCCAGAAAACACTGAAGCTTTCTTT. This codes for CASSPENTEAFF.

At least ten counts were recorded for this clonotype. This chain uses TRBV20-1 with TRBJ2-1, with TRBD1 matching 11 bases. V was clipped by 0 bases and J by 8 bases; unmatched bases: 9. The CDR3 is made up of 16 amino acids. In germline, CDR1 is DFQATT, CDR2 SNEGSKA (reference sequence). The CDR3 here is CSARDLDRGLFDEQFF. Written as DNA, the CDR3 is TGCAGTGCTAGAGATCTGGACAGGGGGCTTTTCGATGAGCAGTTCTTC.

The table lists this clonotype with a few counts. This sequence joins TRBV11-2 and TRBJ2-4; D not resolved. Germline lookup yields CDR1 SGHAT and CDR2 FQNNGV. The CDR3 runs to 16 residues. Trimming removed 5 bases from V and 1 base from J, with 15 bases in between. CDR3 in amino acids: CASSPGLDSAKNIQYF. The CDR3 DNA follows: TGTGCCAGCAGCCCAGGTCTAGATTCGGCCAAAAACATTCAGTACTTC. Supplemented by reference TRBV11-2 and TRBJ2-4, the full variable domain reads EAGVAQSPRYKIIEKRQSVAFWCNPISGHATLYWYQQILGQGPKLLIQFQNNGVVDDSQLPKDRFSAERLKGVDSTLKIQPAKLEDSAVYLCASSPGLDSAKNIQYFGAGTRLSVL.

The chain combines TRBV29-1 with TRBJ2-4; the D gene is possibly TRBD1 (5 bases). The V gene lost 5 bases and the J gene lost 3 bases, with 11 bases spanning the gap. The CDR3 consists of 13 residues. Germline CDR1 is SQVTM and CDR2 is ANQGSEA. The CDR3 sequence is CSVCQGSKNIQYF. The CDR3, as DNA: TGCAGCGTTTGCCAGGGTAGCAAAAACATTCAGTACTTC.

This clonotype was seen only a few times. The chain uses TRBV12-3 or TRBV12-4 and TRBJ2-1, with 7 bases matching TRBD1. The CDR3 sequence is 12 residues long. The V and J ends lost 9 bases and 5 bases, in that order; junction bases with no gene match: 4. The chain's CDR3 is CASGRGHNEQFF. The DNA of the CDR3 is TGTGCCAGTGGTAGGGGGCACAATGAGCAGTTCTTC.

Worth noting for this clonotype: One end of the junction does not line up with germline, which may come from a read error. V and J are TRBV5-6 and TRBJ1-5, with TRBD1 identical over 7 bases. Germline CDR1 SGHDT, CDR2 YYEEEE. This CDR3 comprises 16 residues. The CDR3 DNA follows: TGTGCCAGCAGCTTTACGACAGGGCCGGGCAATCAGCCCCAGAATTTT. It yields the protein CASSFTTGPGNQPQNF.

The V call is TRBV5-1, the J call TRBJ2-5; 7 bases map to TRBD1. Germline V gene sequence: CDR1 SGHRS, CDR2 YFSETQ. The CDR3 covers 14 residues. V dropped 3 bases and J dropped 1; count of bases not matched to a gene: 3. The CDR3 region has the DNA TGCGCCAGCAGCTACGGGACAGTCCAAGAGACCCAGTACTTC. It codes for CASSYGTVQETQYF.

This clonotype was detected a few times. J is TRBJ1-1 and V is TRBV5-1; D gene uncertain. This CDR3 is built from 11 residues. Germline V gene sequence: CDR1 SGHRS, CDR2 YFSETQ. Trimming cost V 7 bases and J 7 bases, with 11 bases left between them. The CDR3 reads CASQEGNEAFF. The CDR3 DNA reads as TGCGCCAGCCAGGAGGGAAATGAAGCTTTCTTT.

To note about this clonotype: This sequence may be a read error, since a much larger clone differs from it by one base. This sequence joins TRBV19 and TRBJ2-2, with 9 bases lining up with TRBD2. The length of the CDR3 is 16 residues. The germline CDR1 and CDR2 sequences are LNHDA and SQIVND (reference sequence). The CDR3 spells CASTPRLAGNTGKLFF. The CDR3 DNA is TGTGCCAGTACCCCTCGGCTAGCGGGGAACACCGGGAAGCTGTTTTTT.

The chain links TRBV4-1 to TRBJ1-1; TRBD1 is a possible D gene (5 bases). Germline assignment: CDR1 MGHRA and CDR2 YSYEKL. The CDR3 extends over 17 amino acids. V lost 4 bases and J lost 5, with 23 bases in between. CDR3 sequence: CASSPLPGAGRTTEAFF. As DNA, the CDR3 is TGCGCCAGCAGCCCCCTTCCCGGGGCAGGGAGGACAACTGAAGCTTTCTTT.

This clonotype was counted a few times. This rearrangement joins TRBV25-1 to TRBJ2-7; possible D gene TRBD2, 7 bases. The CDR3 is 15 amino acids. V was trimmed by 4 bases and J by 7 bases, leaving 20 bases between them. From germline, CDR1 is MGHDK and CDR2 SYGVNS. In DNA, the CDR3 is TGTGCCAGCAGTGGCAGGGCGGGGGCGCTGGGGGAGCAGTACTTC. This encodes CASSGRAGALGEQYF.

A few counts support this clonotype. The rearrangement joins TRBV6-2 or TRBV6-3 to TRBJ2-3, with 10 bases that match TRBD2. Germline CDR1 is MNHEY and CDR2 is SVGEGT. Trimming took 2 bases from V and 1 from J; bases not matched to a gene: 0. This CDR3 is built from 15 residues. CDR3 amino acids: CASSYGTSGTDTQYF. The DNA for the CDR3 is TGTGCCAGCAGTTACGGGACTAGCGGCACAGATACGCAGTATTTT.

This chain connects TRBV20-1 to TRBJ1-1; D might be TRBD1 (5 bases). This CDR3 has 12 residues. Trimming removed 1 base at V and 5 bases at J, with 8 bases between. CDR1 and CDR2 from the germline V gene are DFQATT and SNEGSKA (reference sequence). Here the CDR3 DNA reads TGCAGTGCTAGAGCGGGGGGAACTGAAGCTTTCTTT. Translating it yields CSARAGGTEAFF.

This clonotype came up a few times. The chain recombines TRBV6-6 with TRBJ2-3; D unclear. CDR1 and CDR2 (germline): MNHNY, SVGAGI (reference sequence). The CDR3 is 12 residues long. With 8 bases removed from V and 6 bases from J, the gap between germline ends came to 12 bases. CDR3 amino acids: CASGPQMDTQYF. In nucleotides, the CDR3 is TGTGCCAGCGGCCCCCAAATGGATACGCAGTATTTT.

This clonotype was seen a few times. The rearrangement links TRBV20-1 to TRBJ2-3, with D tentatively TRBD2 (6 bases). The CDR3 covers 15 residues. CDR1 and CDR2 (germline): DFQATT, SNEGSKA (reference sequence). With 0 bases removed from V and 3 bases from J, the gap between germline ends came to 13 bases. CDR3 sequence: CSARDWRDDTDTQYF. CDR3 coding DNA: TGCAGTGCTAGAGATTGGAGGGACGATACAGATACGCAGTATTTT.

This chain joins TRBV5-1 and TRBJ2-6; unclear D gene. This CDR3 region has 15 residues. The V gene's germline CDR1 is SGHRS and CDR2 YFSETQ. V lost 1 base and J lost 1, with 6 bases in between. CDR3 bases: TGCGCCAGCAGCTTGTCCCGTTCTGGGGCCAACGTCCTGACTTTC. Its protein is CASSLSRSGANVLTF.

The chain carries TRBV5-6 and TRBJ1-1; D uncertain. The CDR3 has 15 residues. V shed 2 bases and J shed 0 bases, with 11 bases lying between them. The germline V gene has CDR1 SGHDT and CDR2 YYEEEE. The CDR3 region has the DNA TGTGCCAGCAGCTTTTTAACAGTTATGAACACTGAAGCTTTCTTT. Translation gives CASSFLTVMNTEAFF.

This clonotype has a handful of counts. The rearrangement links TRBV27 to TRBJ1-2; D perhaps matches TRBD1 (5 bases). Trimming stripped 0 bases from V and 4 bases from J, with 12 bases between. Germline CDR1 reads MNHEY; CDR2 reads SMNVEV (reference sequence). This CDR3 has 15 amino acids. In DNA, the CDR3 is TGTGCCAGCAGTTTATCTCGGGGGTCACCCTATGGCTACACCTTC. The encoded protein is CASSLSRGSPYGYTF.

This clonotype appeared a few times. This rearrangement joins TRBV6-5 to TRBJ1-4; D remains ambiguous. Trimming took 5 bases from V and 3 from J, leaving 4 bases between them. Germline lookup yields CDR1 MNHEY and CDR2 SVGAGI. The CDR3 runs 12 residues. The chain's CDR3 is CASSRPNEKLFF. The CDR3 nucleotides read TGTGCCAGCAGTCGCCCTAATGAAAAACTGTTTTTT.